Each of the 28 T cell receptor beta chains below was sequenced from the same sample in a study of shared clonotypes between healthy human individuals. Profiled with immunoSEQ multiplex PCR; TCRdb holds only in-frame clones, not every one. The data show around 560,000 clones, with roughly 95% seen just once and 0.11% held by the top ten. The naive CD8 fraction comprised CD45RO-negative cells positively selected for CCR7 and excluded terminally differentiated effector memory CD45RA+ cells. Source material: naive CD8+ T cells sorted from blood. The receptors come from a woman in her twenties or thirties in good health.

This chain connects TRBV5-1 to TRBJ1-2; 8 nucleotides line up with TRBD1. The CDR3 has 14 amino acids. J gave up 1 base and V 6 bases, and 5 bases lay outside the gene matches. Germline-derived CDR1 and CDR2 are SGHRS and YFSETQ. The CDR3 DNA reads TGCGCCAGCACGGCAGGGGGCAATAACTATGGCTACACCTTC. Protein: CASTAGGNNYGYTF.

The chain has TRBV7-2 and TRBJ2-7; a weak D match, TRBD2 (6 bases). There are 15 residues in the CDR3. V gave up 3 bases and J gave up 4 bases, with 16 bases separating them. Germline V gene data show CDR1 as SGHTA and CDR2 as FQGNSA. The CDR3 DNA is TGTGCCAGCAGCTTTTCATTAGCGGAGCTATACGAGCAGTACTTC. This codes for CASSFSLAELYEQYF.

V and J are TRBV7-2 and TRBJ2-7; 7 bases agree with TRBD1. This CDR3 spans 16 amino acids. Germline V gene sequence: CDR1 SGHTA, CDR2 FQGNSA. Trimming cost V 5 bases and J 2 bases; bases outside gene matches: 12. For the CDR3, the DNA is TGTGCCAGCAGCCCTTCCGCCGGGACAGCCGCCTACGAGCAGTACTTC. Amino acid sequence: CASSPSAGTAAYEQYF.

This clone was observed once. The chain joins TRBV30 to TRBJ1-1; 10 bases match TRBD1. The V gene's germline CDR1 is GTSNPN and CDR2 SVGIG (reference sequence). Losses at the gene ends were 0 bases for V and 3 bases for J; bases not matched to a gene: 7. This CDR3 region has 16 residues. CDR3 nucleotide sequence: TGTGCCTGGAGTGTAAAGTCGGGACAGGGGCACACTGAAGCTTTCTTT. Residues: CAWSVKSGQGHTEAFF.

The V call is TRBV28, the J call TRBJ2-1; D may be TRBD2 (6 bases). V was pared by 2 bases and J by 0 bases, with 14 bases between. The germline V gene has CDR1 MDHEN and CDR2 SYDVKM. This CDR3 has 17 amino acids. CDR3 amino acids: CASSLMLSGGSYNEQFF. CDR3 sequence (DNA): TGTGCCAGCAGTTTAATGTTGTCCGGGGGCTCCTACAATGAGCAGTTCTTC.

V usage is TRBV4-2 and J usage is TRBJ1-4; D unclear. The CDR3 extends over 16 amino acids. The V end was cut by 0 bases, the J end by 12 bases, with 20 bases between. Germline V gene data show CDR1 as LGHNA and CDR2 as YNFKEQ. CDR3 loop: CASSQDSPGLYEELFF. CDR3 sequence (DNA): TGTGCCAGCAGCCAAGATAGTCCCGGTCTTTACGAAGAACTGTTTTTT.

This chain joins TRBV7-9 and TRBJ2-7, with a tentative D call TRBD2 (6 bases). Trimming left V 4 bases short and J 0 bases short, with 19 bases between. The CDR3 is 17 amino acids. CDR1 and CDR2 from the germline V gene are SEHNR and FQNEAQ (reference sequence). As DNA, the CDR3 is TGTGCCAGCAGCTCGGCGGGAATGTTCGGGAGCTCCTACGAGCAGTACTTC. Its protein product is CASSSAGMFGSSYEQYF.

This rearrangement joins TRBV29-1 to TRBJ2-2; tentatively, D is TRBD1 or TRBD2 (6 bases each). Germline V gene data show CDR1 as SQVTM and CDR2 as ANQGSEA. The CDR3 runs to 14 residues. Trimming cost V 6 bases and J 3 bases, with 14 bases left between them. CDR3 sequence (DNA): TGCAGCGTGACAACCGGGGGCCACACCGGGGAGCTGTTTTTT. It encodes CSVTTGGHTGELFF.

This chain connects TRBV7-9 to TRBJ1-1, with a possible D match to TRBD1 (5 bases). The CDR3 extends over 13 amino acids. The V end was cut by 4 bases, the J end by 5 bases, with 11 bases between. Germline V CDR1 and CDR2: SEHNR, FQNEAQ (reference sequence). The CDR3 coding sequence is TGTGCCAGCAGCTCAGGGCCGGGAACTGAAGCTTTCTTT. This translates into CASSSGPGTEAFF. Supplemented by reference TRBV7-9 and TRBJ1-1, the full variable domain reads DTGVSQNPRHKITKRGQNVTFRCDPISEHNRLYWYRQTLGQGPEFLTYFQNEAQLEKSRLLSDRFSAERPKGSFSTLEIQRTEQGDSAMYLCASSSGPGTEAFFGQGTRLTVV.

CDR3 DNA sequence: TGTGCCAGCAGTGAAACAGGGAAACCTCCCTACGAGCAGTACTTC. Encoded protein: CASSETGKPPYEQYF. The chain joins TRBV7-9 to TRBJ2-7, with a tentative D call TRBD1 (6 bases). Trimming pared 6 bases from V and 2 bases from J, leaving 17 bases between. The CDR3 has 15 amino acids. The germline gives CDR1 SEHNR, CDR2 FQNEAQ (reference sequence).

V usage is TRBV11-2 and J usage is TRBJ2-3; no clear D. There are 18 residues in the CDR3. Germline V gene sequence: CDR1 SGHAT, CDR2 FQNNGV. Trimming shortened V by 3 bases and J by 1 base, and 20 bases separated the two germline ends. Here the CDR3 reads CASSFSVGRDWRTDTQYF. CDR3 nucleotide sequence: TGTGCCAGCAGCTTTAGTGTGGGTCGCGACTGGCGCACAGATACGCAGTATTTT.

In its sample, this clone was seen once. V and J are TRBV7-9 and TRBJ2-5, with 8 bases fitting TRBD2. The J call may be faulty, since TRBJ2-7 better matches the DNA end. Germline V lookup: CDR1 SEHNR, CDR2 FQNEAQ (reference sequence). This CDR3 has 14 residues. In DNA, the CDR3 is TGTGCCAGCAGCACTAGCGGAGTGGCCTACGAGCAGTACTTC. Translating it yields CASSTSGVAYEQYF.

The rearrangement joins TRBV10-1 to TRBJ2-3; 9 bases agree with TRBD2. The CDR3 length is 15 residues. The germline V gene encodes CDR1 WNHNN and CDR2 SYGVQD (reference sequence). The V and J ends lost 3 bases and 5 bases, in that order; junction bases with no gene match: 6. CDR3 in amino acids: CASSEIAGVVDTQYF. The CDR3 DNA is TGCGCCAGCAGTGAAATAGCGGGAGTAGTAGATACGCAGTATTTT.

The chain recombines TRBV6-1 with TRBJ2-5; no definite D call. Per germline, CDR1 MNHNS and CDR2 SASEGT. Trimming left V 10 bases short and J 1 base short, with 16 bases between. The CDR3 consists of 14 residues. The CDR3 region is CATSLTPVQETQYF. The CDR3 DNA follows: TGTGCCACCAGCCTGACCCCGGTCCAAGAGACCCAGTACTTC.

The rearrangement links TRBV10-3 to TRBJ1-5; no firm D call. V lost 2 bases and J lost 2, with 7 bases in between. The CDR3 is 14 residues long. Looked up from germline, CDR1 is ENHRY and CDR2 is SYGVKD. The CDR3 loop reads CAISEGVGNQPQHF. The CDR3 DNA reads TGTGCCATCAGTGAGGGAGTGGGCAATCAGCCCCAGCATTTT.

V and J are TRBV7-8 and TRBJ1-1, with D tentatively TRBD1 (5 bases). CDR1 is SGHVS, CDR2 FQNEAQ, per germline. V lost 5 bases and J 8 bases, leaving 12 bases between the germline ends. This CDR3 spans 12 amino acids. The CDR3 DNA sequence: TGTGCCAGCAGCGCAAGGGACCGGGAAGCTTTCTTT. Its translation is CASSARDREAFF.

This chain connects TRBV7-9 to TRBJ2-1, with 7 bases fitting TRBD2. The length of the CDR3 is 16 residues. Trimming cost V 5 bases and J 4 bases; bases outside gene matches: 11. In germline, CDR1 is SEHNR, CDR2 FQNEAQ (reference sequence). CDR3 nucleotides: TGTGCCAGCAGCCCAGCGAGGGGACTAACATACAATGAGCAGTTCTTC. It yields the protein CASSPARGLTYNEQFF. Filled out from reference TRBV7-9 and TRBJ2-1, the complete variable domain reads DTGVSQNPRHKITKRGQNVTFRCDPISEHNRLYWYRQTLGQGPEFLTYFQNEAQLEKSRLLSDRFSAERPKGSFSTLEIQRTEQGDSAMYLCASSPARGLTYNEQFFGPGTRLTVL.

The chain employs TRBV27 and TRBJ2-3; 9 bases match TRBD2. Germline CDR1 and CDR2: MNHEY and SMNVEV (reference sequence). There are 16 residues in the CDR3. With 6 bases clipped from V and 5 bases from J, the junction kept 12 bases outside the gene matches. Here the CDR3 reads CASRVIAGVGRDTQYF. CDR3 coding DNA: TGTGCCAGCAGGGTAATAGCGGGAGTAGGGAGAGATACGCAGTATTTT.

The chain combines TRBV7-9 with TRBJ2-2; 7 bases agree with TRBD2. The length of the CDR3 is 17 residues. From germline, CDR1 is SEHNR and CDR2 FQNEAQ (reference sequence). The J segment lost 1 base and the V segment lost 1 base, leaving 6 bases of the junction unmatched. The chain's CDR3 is CASSLDSGGRNTGELFF. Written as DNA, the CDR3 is TGTGCCAGCAGCTTAGATTCGGGCGGGAGGAACACCGGGGAGCTGTTTTTT. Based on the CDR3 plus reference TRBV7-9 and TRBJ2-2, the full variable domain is DTGVSQNPRHKITKRGQNVTFRCDPISEHNRLYWYRQTLGQGPEFLTYFQNEAQLEKSRLLSDRFSAERPKGSFSTLEIQRTEQGDSAMYLCASSLDSGGRNTGELFFGEGSRLTVL.

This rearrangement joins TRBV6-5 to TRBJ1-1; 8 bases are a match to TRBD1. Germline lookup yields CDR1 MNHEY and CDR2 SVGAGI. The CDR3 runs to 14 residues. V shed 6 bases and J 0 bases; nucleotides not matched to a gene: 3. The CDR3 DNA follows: TGTGCCAGCAGGCGACAGGGGATGAACACTGAAGCTTTCTTT. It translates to CASRRQGMNTEAFF.

The CDR3 reads CASRVANYGYTF. CDR3 sequence (DNA): TGTGCCAGCAGGGTAGCTAACTATGGCTACACCTTC. The chain is built from TRBV28 and TRBJ1-2, with D unresolved. Germline V lookup: CDR1 MDHEN, CDR2 SYDVKM. CDR3 length equals 12 residues. Deletions cut 6 bases from V and 0 bases from J, with 5 bases between.

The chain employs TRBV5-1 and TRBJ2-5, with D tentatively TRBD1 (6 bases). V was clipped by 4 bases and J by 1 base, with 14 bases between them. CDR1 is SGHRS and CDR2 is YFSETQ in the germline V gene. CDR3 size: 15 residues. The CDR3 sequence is CASSHDRLGQETQYF. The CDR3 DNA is TGCGCCAGCAGCCACGACAGGCTCGGCCAAGAGACCCAGTACTTC.

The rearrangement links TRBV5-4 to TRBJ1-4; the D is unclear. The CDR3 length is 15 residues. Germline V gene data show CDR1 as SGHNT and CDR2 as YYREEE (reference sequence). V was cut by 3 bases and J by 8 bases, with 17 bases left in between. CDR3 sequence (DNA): TGTGCCAGCAGCTCCCCCGGAGAACCAGGCGAAAAACTGTTTTTT. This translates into CASSSPGEPGEKLFF.

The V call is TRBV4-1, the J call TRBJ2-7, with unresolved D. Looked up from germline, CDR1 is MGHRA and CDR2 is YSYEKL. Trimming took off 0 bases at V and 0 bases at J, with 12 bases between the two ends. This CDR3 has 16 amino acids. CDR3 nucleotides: TGCGCCAGCAGCCAAGATCCTCACTACAACTCCTACGAGCAGTACTTC. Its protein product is CASSQDPHYNSYEQYF.

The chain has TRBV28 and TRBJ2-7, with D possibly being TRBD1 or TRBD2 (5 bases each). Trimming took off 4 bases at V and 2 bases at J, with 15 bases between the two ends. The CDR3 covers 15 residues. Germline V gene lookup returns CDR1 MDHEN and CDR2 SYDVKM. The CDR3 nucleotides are TGTGCCAGCAGTTCCTCGGGGCCATGGACCTACGAGCAGTACTTC. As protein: CASSSSGPWTYEQYF.

CDR3 protein: CAISDGGSTNEQFF. The CDR3 nucleotides read TGTGCCATCAGTGATGGCGGGAGCACGAATGAGCAGTTCTTC. J is TRBJ2-1 and V is TRBV10-3; 7 positions agree with TRBD2. Germline CDR1 is ENHRY and CDR2 is SYGVKD. The CDR3 is 14 amino acids. The V gene end was trimmed by 3 bases and the J gene end by 7 bases; junction bases not matched to a gene: 6.

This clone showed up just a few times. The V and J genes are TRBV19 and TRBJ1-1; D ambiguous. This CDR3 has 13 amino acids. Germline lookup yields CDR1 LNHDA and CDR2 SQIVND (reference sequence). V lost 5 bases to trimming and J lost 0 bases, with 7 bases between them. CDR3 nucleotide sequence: TGTGCCAGTAGTGTATGGGTGAACACTGAAGCTTTCTTT. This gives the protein CASSVWVNTEAFF.

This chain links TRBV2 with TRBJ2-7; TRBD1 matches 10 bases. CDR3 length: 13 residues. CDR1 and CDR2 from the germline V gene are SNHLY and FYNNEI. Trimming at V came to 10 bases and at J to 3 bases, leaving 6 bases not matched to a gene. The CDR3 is CANLRDRGYEQYF. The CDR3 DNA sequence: TGTGCCAATCTCCGGGACAGGGGCTACGAGCAGTACTTC.